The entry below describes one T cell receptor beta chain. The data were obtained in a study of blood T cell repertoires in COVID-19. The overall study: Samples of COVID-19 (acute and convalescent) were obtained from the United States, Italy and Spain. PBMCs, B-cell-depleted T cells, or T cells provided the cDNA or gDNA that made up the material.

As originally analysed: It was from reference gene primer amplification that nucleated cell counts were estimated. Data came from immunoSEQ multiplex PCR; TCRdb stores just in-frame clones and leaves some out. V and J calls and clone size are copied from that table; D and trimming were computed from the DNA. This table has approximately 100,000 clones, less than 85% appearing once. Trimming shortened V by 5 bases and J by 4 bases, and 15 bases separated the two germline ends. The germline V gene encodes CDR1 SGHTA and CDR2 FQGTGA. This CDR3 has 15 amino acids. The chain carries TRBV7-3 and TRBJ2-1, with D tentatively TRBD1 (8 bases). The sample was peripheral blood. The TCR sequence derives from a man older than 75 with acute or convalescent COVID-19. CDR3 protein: CASSPTGEGYNEQFF. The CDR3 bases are TGTGCCAGCAGCCCGACAGGGGAGGGTTACAATGAGCAGTTCTTC.